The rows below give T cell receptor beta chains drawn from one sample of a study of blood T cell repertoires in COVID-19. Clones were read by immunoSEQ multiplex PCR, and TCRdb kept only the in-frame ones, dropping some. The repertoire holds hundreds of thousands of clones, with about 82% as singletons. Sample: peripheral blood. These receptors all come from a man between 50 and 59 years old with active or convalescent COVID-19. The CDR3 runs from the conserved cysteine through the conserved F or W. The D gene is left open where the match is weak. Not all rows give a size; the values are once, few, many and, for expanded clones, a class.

CASSFPGETQYF TGTGCCAGCAGCTTCCCCGGGGAGACCCAGTACTTC TRBJ2-5 . . TRBV7-3
CAWGGRTDTQYF TGTGCCTGGGGGGGCCGCACAGATACGCAGTATTTT TRBJ2-3 . . TRBV30
CASSYLMRLAGGHGLTGELFF TGTGCCAGCAGTTATTTGATGAGGCTAGCGGGAGGACACGGTTTGACCGGGGAGCTGTTTTTT TRBJ2-2 . TRBD2 TRBV28
CASASGGLKGKLFF TGTGCCAGCGCGAGCGGGGGATTGAAAGGAAAACTGTTTTTT TRBJ1-4 once . TRBV28
CASSTTGSGVKETQYF TGCGCCAGCAGCACTACAGGTAGCGGAGTTAAAGAGACCCAGTACTTC TRBJ2-5 . . TRBV5-1
CASSSGLSAEAFF TGTGCCAGTAGTTCTGGACTTAGCGCTGAAGCTTTCTTT TRBJ1-1 . . TRBV19
CASRALGLANEQYF TGTGCCAGCAGAGCCTTAGGGCTAGCGAATGAGCAGTACTTC TRBJ2-7 few . TRBV6-5
CASRSGGTSFSNTEAFF TGTGCCAGCAGGTCAGGGGGGACATCTTTTTCGAACACTGAAGCTTTCTTT TRBJ1-1 . TRBD1 TRBV28
CASSLVAGTDTQYF TGTGCCAGCAGCCTCGTTGCGGGGACAGATACGCAGTATTTT TRBJ2-3 . . TRBV7-3
CASSQLHNQPQHF TGTGCCAGCAGCCAACTCCACAATCAGCCCCAGCATTTT TRBJ1-5 . . TRBV7-9
CASHTSRDRGAFF TGTGCCTCCCACACCTCCCGGGACAGGGGGGCTTTCTTT TRBJ1-1 . TRBD1 TRBV30
CASSHGLAGSNEQFF TGTGCCAGCAGTCACGGACTAGCGGGGAGCAATGAGCAGTTCTTC TRBJ2-1 . TRBD2 TRBV6-2/TRBV6-3
CASRSGQAVYGYTF TGTGCCAGCAGAAGTGGACAGGCGGTCTATGGCTACACCTTC TRBJ1-2 . TRBD1 TRBV6-5
CASSPRRNEQFF TGTGCCAGCAGCCCTAGACGAAATGAGCAGTTCTTC TRBJ2-1 . . TRBV28
CASSPREGDTDTQYF TGTGCCAGCAGCCCCCGGGAGGGGGACACAGATACGCAGTATTTT TRBJ2-3 . TRBD2 TRBV7-9
CASRAGNTGELFF TGTGCCAGCAGGGCGGGAAACACCGGGGAGCTGTTTTTT TRBJ2-2 . . TRBV7-8
CASTSDRGRREQYF TGTGCCAGCACCTCGGACAGGGGGCGGAGGGAGCAGTACTTC TRBJ2-7 once TRBD1 TRBV5-4
CASSYRGMDQPQHF TGTGCCAGCAGTTACAGGGGGATGGATCAGCCCCAGCATTTT TRBJ1-5 once . TRBV6-6
CASSLRWTGGGIYEQYF TGTGCCAGCAGCTTAAGGTGGACAGGAGGGGGAATCTACGAGCAGTACTTC TRBJ2-7 . . TRBV7-8
CASRRDVGMGIYF TGTGCCAGCAGGCGGGACGTCGGAATGGGCATATATTTT TRBJ1-3 . . TRBV2
CASSYPGGQETQYF TGTGCCAGCAGTTACCCCGGGGGCCAAGAGACCCAGTACTTC TRBJ2-5 once . TRBV6-5
CASSLKLAASTDTQYF TGTGCCAGCAGCTTGAAGCTAGCAGCTAGCACAGATACGCAGTATTTT TRBJ2-3 . . TRBV5-4
CASSPGRARYNEQFF TGTGCCAGCAGCCCGGGGAGGGCCCGATACAATGAGCAGTTCTTC TRBJ2-1 . TRBD2 TRBV7-9
CASDWGDGGSYNEQFF TGTGCCAGCGATTGGGGGGACGGAGGCTCCTACAATGAGCAGTTCTTC TRBJ2-1 . . TRBV7-9
CASTEFGLGTNTGELFF TGTGCCAGCACCGAATTCGGACTGGGGACGAACACCGGGGAGCTGTTTTTT TRBJ2-2 . . TRBV28
CASSIGGAAYSGNTIYF TGTGCCAGTAGTATAGGTGGAGCAGCTTACTCTGGAAACACCATATATTTT TRBJ1-3 . . TRBV19
CASNGREETQYF TGTGCCAGCAACGGCAGGGAAGAGACCCAGTACTTC TRBJ2-5 . . TRBV11-2
CASSLGTGTGETQYF TGCGCCAGCAGCTTGGGGACAGGGACGGGGGAGACCCAGTACTTC TRBJ2-5 . TRBD1 TRBV5-1
CASSQGPQETQYF TGTGCCAGCAGCCAGGGCCCACAAGAGACCCAGTACTTC TRBJ2-5 . . TRBV3-1/TRBV3-2
CATSRGSGTVYEQYF TGTGCCACCAGCAGGGGATCCGGGACAGTCTACGAGCAGTACTTC TRBJ2-7 . TRBD1 TRBV15
CASSPKLALLRETQYF TGCGCCAGCAGTCCTAAACTAGCGCTCCTTCGGGAGACCCAGTACTTC TRBJ2-5 once TRBD2 TRBV10-2
CASSLDRGGTYNSPLHF TGTGCCAGCAGCTTGGACAGGGGGGGGACCTATAATTCACCCCTCCACTTT TRBJ1-6 once TRBD1 TRBV5-8
CASSLGLAGIPDTQYF TGTGCCAGCAGCTTAGGACTAGCGGGGATCCCGGATACGCAGTATTTT TRBJ2-3 . TRBD2 TRBV7-3
CASSQDRVGEQYF TGCGCCAGCAGCCAAGACAGGGTAGGCGAGCAGTACTTC TRBJ2-7 . . TRBV4-1
CSVGGQDYGYTF TGCAGCGTTGGCGGGCAGGACTATGGCTACACCTTC TRBJ1-2 . . TRBV29-1
CATTRFERTDTQYF TGTGCCACCACCAGATTCGAGCGCACAGATACGCAGTATTTT TRBJ2-3 . . TRBV15
CASSRLAGGADEQFF TGTGCCAGCAGCCGTCTAGCGGGAGGAGCGGATGAGCAGTTCTTC TRBJ2-1 . TRBD2 TRBV7-8
CAWTQGLAATYNEQFF TGTGCCTGGACCCAAGGACTAGCGGCTACCTACAATGAGCAGTTCTTC TRBJ2-1 . TRBD2 TRBV30
CASSLGDRGLTEAFF TGTGCCAGCAGCTTAGGGGACAGGGGGCTTACTGAAGCTTTCTTT TRBJ1-1 . TRBD1 TRBV7-9
CATSRAPGGPSYNEQFF TGTGCCACCAGCAGAGCACCGGGAGGGCCGTCCTACAATGAGCAGTTCTTC TRBJ2-1 once TRBD2 TRBV15
CASSLRTGDRSTEAFF TGCGCCAGCAGCTTAAGGACAGGGGACAGAAGCACTGAAGCTTTCTTT TRBJ1-1 . TRBD1 TRBV5-1
CASSHTTGTGYGYTF TGTGCCAGCAGCCATACGACCGGGACAGGGTATGGCTACACCTTC TRBJ1-2 . TRBD1 TRBV4-2
CASSFTGTGDDEQYF TGTGCCAGCAGTTTTACCGGGACAGGGGACGACGAGCAGTACTTC TRBJ2-7 . TRBD1 TRBV28
CASSVIAGGTGELFF TGTGCCAGCAGCGTAATAGCGGGAGGGACCGGGGAGCTGTTTTTT TRBJ2-2 . TRBD2 TRBV9
CAWSRGYGYTF TGTGCCTGGAGTAGGGGTTATGGCTACACCTTC TRBJ1-2 few . TRBV30
CASSLRQGAFEKLFF TGCGCCAGCAGCCTACGACAGGGGGCCTTCGAAAAACTGTTTTTT TRBJ1-4 . TRBD1 TRBV4-1
CAINSGPTDTQYF TGTGCCATTAACAGCGGGCCCACAGATACGCAGTATTTT TRBJ2-3 . . TRBV10-3
CASSFGGRNQPQHF TGTGCCAGCAGCTTTGGGGGGAGGAATCAGCCCCAGCATTTT TRBJ1-5 . . TRBV11-2
CASSFPGYGYTF TGTGCCAGCAGTTTCCCAGGCTATGGCTACACCTTC TRBJ1-2 . . TRBV12-3/TRBV12-4
CASSPLRYTTNEKLFF TGTGCCAGCAGCCCCCTCCGTTACACAACTAATGAAAAACTGTTTTTT TRBJ1-4 . . TRBV28
CASSPGGIGQYF TGTGCCAGCAGCCCAGGGGGCATCGGGCAGTATTTT TRBJ2-3 . TRBD1 TRBV12-3/TRBV12-4
CASSPAVAATEAFF TGTGCCAGCTCACCAGCCGTAGCGGCCACTGAAGCTTTCTTT TRBJ1-1 . . TRBV18
CASSQEGGSGGEQFF TGTGCCAGCAGCCAAGAAGGAGGGAGCGGAGGTGAGCAGTTCTTC TRBJ2-1 . . TRBV4-2